The T cell receptor (beta chain) described here comes from a study of T-cell memory formation after mild COVID-19. The overall study: Largely, the TCR clusters proved donor specific.

On this clonotype: The antigen is unknown.

V lost 1 base, J lost 5 bases, and 11 bases lay in between. CDR1 and CDR2 from the germline V gene are SGHRS and YFSETQ. This CDR3 contains 14 residues. Points from the study as a whole: The SARS-CoV-2 specificity of second-wave clones reaching peak at day 37 remained unverified. Detection of some responders pre-infection suggested pre-existing cross-reactive memory T cells participated. CM and EM subsets held most contracting CD4+ clones; EMRA held CD8+ ones.

TCRdb re-analysed the 5' RACE reads in MiXCR, keeping a single row per CDR3 protein. The sample has approximately 170,000 distinct CDR3 sequences, around 13% seen once. Sequencing used PBMCs or a T cell subset sorted from them (not recorded which). This chain links TRBV5-1 with TRBJ2-3; D possibly corresponds to TRBD1 (6 bases). This clonotype was sampled from a man younger than 30 who had mild COVID-19 (a few samples of this study predate the infection). Cell type and time point are not known. The CDR3 DNA is TGCGCCAGCAGCTTGATACAGGGTCAAGATACGCAGTATTTT. This gives the protein CASSLIQGQDTQYF.